This TCR beta chain was sequenced for a study of blood T cell repertoires in COVID-19. Here immunoSEQ multiplex PCR was the method, and the copy in TCRdb shows in-frame clones only, minus some. Among roughly 63,000 clones, around 89% were seen once, and the ten largest hold around 1.5%. The germline CDR1 and CDR2 sequences are SGHTA and FQGNSA. The CDR3 has 14 amino acids. V shed 7 bases and J 4 bases; nucleotides not matched to a gene: 3. This clone has just one count. Sequencing used peripheral blood. V gene TRBV7-2 combines with J gene TRBJ2-1; 11 bases align to TRBD2. The receptor's source is a man between 60 and 75 years old with acute or convalescent COVID-19. The CDR3 reads CASIAGGRYNEQFF. The CDR3 DNA sequence: TGTGCCAGCATAGCGGGAGGGCGGTACAATGAGCAGTTCTTC.